This TCR beta chain was sequenced in a study of blood T cell repertoires in COVID-19. Method: immunoSEQ multiplex PCR; TCRdb's copy keeps in-frame clones and lacks some. The data hold hundreds of thousands of clones, with roughly four fifths observed a single time. V was pared by 6 bases and J by 2 bases, with 8 bases between. Germline V gene sequence: CDR1 SGHRS, CDR2 YFSETQ. The CDR3 has 12 residues. The sample was peripheral blood. This TCR came from a woman older than 75 with acute or convalescent COVID-19. The genes are TRBV5-1 and TRBJ1-2, with D perhaps matching TRBD1 (5 bases). The CDR3 reads CASIRTNYGYTF. The DNA of the CDR3 is TGCGCCAGCATCAGGACAAACTATGGCTACACCTTC.